Listed below are T cell receptor beta chains from one sample, sequenced in a study of cytomegalovirus exposure and HLA in healthy donors. Libraries were prepared by immunoSEQ multiplex PCR; TCRdb keeps only in-frame clonotypes and omits some of them. The repertoire holds 150,000 to 200,000 clones, 81% seen once, with about 1.9% in the top ten. Source material: PBMCs. Receptor source: a woman between 18 and 30 years old in good health and CMV-seropositive. Each CDR3 is given with its conserved first and last residue. Fields, in order: J gene, clone size, V gene, D gene, CDR3 DNA, CDR3 protein. D genes are given only for firm matches. Size is stated for part of the rows, as once, few or many counts, or as a class when the clone is expanded.

TRBJ1-1 | NA | TRBV30 | NA | TGTGCCTGGCGAGGGCGAACTGAAGCTTTCTTT | CAWRGRTEAFF
TRBJ1-1 | NA | TRBV28 | NA | TGTGCCAGCAGAAATCCAAGCCGGGAGTGGGCCCGAAAAATGAACACTGAAGCTTTCTTT | CASRNPSREWARKMNTEAFF
TRBJ2-5 | NA | TRBV5-6 | TRBD1 | TGTGCCAGCAGGGGACAGGGGTATGTGGAGACCCAGTACTTC | CASRGQGYVETQYF
TRBJ1-5 | NA | TRBV2 | NA | TGTGCCAGCAGTGGTTCCGGGTATAGCAATCAGCCCCAGCATTTT | CASSGSGYSNQPQHF
TRBJ2-5 | NA | TRBV11-2 | NA | TGTGCCAGCAGCTTACGTGGCTCGGGAGTAGAGACCCAGTACTTC | CASSLRGSGVETQYF
TRBJ1-1 | NA | TRBV4-2 | TRBD1 | TGTGCCAGCAGCCTTCTAGGACAGGGCAACACTGAAGCTTTCTTT | CASSLLGQGNTEAFF
TRBJ1-2 | NA | TRBV2 | NA | TGTGCCAGCAGCCCACAGGGAATCTATGGCTACACCTTC | CASSPQGIYGYTF
TRBJ2-5 | NA | TRBV9 | TRBD2 | TGTGCCAGCAGCGTTTCCTTGACGGGGGGAGAGACCCAGTACTTC | CASSVSLTGGETQYF
TRBJ1-2 | NA | TRBV28 | NA | TGTGCCAGCAGCACCGACTCCCTTACCTTTGGCTACACCTTC | CASSTDSLTFGYTF
TRBJ1-5 | NA | TRBV7-9 | NA | TGTTCCAGCAGCTTAGGAGGTGGGGGGGGCTCTCAGCCCCAGCATTTT | CSSSLGGGGGSQPQHF
TRBJ1-6 | NA | TRBV30 | NA | TGTGCCTGGAGTCCAAGAGAGGGATATAATTCACCCCTCCACTTT | CAWSPREGYNSPLHF
TRBJ1-1 | NA | TRBV6-5 | NA | TGTGCCAGCAGTACTTATAGCACGGCTGAAGCTTTCTTT | CASSTYSTAEAFF
TRBJ2-7 | few | TRBV5-6 | TRBD1 | TGTGCCAGCAGCCCGACTGGGACAGGGTTTTACGAGCAGTACTTC | CASSPTGTGFYEQYF
TRBJ1-4 | NA | TRBV29-1 | TRBD1 | TGCAGCGTTGCCGGGACAGGGAGTTTATCTAATGAAAAACTGTTTTTT | CSVAGTGSLSNEKLFF
TRBJ1-6 | NA | TRBV6-6 | TRBD1 | TGTGCCAGCAGAAGACAGGGGGCCCTAGATTCACCCCTCCACTTT | CASRRQGALDSPLHF
TRBJ2-5 | NA | TRBV6-5 | NA | TGTGCCAGCACTATGGACGCGGGAACCGAGACCCAGTACTTC | CASTMDAGTETQYF
TRBJ2-3 | NA | TRBV7-9 | NA | TGTGCCAGCAGCTTAGCGGGCAGGGGTAGCACAGATACGCAGTATTTT | CASSLAGRGSTDTQYF
TRBJ1-5 | NA | TRBV13 | TRBD1 | TGTGCCAGCAGCTTATCCCAGGGGGGTCAGCCCCAGCATTTT | CASSLSQGGQPQHF
TRBJ2-5 | NA | TRBV4-1 | NA | TGCGCCAGCAGCCAAGTCAGGGTAGTCCAAGAGACCCAGTACTTC | CASSQVRVVQETQYF
TRBJ2-6 | NA | TRBV5-4 | TRBD1 | TGTGCCAGCAGCTCCGACCTGGGACAGGGCAGCTCTGGGGCCAACGTCCTGACTTTC | CASSSDLGQGSSGANVLTF
TRBJ1-2 | NA | TRBV9 | TRBD1 | TGTGCCAGCAGCGTAGCCTTACAGGGGGTCCATGGCTACACCTTC | CASSVALQGVHGYTF
TRBJ1-1 | NA | TRBV27 | TRBD1 | TGTGCCAGCAGTTCTCCCCCGGACAGGGGAGGATCTGAAGCTTTCTTT | CASSSPPDRGGSEAFF
TRBJ1-2 | NA | TRBV19 | TRBD1 | TGTGCCAGTAGTATTGGACAGGGTGGCTATGGCTACACCTTT | CASSIGQGGYGYTF
TRBJ2-5 | NA | TRBV18 | TRBD1 | TGTGCCAGCTCACCAAGGGGGCCCGAGACCCAGTACTTC | CASSPRGPETQYF
TRBJ1-1 | few | TRBV5-6 | NA | TGTGCCAGCAGCTTGGTAGACCCTAACAGGGACCACACTGAAGCTTTCTTT | CASSLVDPNRDHTEAFF
TRBJ2-7 | NA | TRBV12-5 | NA | TGTGCTAGTGGAAGGACAGAATCCTACGAGCAGTACTTC | CASGRTESYEQYF
TRBJ1-1 | NA | TRBV28 | NA | TGTGCCAGCAGTTTAGGAAACTGGGGCACCGAAGCTTTCTTT | CASSLGNWGTEAFF
TRBJ1-2 | few | TRBV2 | NA | TGTGCCAGCAGGTCGGATCAGGCGGGCGGCTACACCTTC | CASRSDQAGGYTF
TRBJ2-3 | NA | TRBV4-1 | TRBD2 | TGCGCCAGCAGCCAACAACCCCGTACGGGGACTAGCGCCACAGATACGCAGTATTTT | CASSQQPRTGTSATDTQYF
TRBJ2-2 | NA | TRBV6-6 | NA | TGTGCCAGCAGTTACCGGAGGGAAACCGGGGAGCTGTTTTTT | CASSYRRETGELFF